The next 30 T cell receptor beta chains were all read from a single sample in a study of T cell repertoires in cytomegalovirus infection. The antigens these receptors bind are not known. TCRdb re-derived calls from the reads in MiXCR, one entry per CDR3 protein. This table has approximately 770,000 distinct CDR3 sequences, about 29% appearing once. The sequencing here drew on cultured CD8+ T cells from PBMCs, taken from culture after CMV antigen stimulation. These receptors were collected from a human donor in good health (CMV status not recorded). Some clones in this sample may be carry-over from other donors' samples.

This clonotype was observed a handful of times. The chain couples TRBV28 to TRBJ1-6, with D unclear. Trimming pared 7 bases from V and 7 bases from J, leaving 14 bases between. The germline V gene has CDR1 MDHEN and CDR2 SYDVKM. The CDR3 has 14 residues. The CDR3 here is CASNLPARNSPLHF. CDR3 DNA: TGTGCCAGCAACCTACCGGCCAGAAATTCACCCCTCCACTTT. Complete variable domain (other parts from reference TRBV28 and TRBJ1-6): DVKVTQSSRYLVKRTGEKVFLECVQDMDHENMFWYRQDPGLGLRLIYFSYDVKMKEKGDIPEGYSVSREKKERFSLILESASTNQTSMYLCASNLPARNSPLHFGNGTRLTVT.

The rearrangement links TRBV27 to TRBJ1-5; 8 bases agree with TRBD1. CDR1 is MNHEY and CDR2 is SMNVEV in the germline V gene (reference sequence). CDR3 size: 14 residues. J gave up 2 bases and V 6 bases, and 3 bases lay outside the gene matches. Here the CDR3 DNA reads TGTGCCAGCAGGATACAGGGGGGCAATCAGCCCCAGCATTTT. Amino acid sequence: CASRIQGGNQPQHF.

The CDR3 coding sequence is TGTGCCAGCAGCCAAGTAGGATGGGGTAATGAGCAGTTCTTC. Protein: CASSQVGWGNEQFF. The rearrangement uses TRBV7-8 and TRBJ2-1; D not certain. The CDR3 consists of 14 residues. The V end lost 5 bases, the J end lost 7 bases, and 15 bases lay between the germline ends. CDR1 SGHVS and CDR2 FQNEAQ come from the germline V gene.

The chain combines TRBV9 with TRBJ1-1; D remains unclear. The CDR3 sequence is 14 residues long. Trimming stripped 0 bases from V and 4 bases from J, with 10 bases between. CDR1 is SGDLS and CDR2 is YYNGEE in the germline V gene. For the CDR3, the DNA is TGTGCCAGCAGCGTAGGAAAGGGTACCACTGAAGCTTTCTTT. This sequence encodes CASSVGKGTTEAFF.

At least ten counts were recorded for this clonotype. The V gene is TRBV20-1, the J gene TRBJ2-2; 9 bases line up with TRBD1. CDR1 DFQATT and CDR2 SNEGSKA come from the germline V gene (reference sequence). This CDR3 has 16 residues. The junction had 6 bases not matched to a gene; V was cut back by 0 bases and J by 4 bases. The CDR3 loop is CSARDKTGGLTGELFF. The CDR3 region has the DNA TGCAGTGCTAGAGATAAAACAGGGGGCCTCACCGGGGAGCTGTTTTTT.

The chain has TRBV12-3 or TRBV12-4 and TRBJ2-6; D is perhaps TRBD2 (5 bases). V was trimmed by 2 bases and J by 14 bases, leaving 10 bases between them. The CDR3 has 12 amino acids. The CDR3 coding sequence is TGTGCCAGCAGTTTAAGAGGGTTTCTCCTGACTTTC. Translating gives CASSLRGFLLTF.

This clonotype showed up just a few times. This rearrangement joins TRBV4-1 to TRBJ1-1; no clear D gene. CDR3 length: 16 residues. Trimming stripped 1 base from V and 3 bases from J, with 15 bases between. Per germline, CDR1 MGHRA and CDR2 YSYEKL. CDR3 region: CASSQVPFGEDTEAFF. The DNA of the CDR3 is TGCGCCAGCAGCCAAGTCCCCTTTGGAGAGGACACTGAAGCTTTCTTT.

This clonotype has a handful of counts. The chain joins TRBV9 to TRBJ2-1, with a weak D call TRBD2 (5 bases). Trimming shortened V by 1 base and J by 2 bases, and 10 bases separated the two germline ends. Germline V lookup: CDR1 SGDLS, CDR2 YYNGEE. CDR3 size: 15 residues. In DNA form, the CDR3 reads TGTGCCAGCAGCGTAAGGCCGGGGACCTACAATGAGCAGTTCTTC. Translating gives CASSVRPGTYNEQFF.

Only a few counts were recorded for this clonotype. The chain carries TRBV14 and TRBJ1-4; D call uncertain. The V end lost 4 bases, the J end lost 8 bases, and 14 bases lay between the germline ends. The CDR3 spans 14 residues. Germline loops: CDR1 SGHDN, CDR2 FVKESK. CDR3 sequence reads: CASSPPGRLEKLFF. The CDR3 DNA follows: TGTGCCAGCAGCCCTCCTGGGCGGCTAGAAAAACTGTTTTTT.

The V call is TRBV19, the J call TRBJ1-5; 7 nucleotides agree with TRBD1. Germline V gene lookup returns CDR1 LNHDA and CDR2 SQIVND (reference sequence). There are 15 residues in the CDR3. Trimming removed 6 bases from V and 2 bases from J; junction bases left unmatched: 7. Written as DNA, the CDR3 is TGTGCCAGTAGGGAAGGGGGCGGGGGCAATCAGCCCCAGCATTTT. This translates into CASREGGGGNQPQHF.

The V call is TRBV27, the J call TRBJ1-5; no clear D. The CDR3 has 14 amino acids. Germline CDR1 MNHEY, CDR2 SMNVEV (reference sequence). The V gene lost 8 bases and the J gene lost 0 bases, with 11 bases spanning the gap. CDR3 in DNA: TGTGCCAGCTGGGGTGGGGATAGCAATCAGCCCCAGCATTTT. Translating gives CASWGGDSNQPQHF.

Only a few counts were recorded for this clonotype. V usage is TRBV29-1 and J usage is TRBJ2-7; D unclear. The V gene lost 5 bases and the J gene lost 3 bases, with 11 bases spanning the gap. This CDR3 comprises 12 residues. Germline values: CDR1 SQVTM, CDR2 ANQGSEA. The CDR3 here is CSVLMPSYEQYF. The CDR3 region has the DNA TGCAGCGTTCTCATGCCCAGCTACGAGCAGTACTTC.

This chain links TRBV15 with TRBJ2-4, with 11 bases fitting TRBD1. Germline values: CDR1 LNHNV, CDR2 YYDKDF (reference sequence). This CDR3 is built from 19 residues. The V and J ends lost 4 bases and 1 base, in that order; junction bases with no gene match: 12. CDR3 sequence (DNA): TGTGCCACCAGCATCCCGGGACAGGGGGGCCTCCACGCCAAAAACATTCAGTACTTC. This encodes CATSIPGQGGLHAKNIQYF.

The CDR3 nucleotides read TGTGCCAGCACCGAGACAGCTTCTGAAGCTTTCTTT. This sequence encodes CASTETASEAFF. The chain links TRBV6-1 to TRBJ1-1; a possible D gene is TRBD1 (5 bases). The germline V gene has CDR1 MNHNS and CDR2 SASEGT. The CDR3 consists of 12 residues. V was shortened by 7 bases and J by 6 bases, with 12 bases between the two germline ends.

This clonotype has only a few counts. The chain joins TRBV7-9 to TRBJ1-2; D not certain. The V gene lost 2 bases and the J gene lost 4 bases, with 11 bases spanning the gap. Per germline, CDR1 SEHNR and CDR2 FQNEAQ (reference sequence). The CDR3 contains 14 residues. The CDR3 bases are TGTGCCAGCAGCTTACCCCGGGCTACCTATGGCTACACCTTC. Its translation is CASSLPRATYGYTF.

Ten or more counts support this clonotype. In nucleotides, the CDR3 is TGTGCCAGCAGTTTTAGTGTTCCGGGCCATCCCAATAAAACCGAGCAGTACGTC. Protein product: CASSFSVPGHPNKTEQYV. J is TRBJ2-7 and V is TRBV12-3 or TRBV12-4; no clear D gene. V was cut by 3 bases and J by 6 bases, with 27 bases left in between. CDR3 size: 18 residues.

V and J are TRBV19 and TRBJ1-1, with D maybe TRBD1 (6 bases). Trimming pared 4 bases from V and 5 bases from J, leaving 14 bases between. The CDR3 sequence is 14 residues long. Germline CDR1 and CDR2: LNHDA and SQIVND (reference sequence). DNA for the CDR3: TGTGCCAGTAGTACCGCAGGGGCAGGTACTGAAGCTTTCTTT. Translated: CASSTAGAGTEAFF.

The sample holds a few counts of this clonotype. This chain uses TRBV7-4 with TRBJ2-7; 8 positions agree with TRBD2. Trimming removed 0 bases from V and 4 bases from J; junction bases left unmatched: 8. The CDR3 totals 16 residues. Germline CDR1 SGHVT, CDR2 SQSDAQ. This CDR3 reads CASSLAVGRGVYEQYF. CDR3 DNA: TGTGCCAGCAGCTTAGCGGTCGGGCGGGGGGTTTACGAGCAGTACTTC.

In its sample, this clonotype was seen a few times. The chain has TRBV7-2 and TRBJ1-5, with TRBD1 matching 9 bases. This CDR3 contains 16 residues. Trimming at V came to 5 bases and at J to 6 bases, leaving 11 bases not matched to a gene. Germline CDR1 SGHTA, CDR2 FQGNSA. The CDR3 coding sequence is TGTGCCAGCAGCCCCCGGGGACAGGGTATCGGTCAGCCCCAGCATTTT. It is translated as CASSPRGQGIGQPQHF.

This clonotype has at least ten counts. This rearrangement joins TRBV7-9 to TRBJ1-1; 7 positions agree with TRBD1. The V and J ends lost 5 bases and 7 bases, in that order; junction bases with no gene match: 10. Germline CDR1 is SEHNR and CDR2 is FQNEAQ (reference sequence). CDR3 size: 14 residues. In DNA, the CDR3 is TGTGCCAGCAGCCCTAGAGGAGGGGGCCTTGAAGCTTTCTTT. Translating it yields CASSPRGGGLEAFF. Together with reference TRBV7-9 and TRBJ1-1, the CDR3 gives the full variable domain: DTGVSQNPRHKITKRGQNVTFRCDPISEHNRLYWYRQTLGQGPEFLTYFQNEAQLEKSRLLSDRFSAERPKGSFSTLEIQRTEQGDSAMYLCASSPRGGGLEAFFGQGTRLTVV.

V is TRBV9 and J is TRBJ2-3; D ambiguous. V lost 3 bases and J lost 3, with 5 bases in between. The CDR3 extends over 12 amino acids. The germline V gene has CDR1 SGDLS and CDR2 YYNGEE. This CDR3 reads CASSEETDTQYF. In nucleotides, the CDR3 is TGTGCCAGCAGCGAGGAGACAGATACGCAGTATTTT. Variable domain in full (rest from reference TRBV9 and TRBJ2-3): DSGVTQTPKHLITATGQRVTLRCSPRSGDLSVYWYQQSLDQGLQFLIQYYNGEERAKGNILERFSAQQFPDLHSELNLSSLELGDSALYFCASSEETDTQYFGPGTRLTVL.

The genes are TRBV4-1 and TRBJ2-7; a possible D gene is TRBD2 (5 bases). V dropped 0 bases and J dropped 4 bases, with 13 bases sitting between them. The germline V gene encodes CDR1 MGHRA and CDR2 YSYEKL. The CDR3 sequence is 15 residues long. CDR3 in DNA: TGCGCCAGCAGCCAAGACGCATCTAGCTGGTACGAGCAGTACTTC. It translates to CASSQDASSWYEQYF.

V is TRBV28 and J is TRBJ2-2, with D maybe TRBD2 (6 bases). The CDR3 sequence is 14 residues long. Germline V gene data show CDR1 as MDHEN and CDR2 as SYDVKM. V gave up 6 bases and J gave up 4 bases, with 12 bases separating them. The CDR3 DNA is TGTGCCAGCAGCCAACGGGGGACCACCGGGGAGCTGTTTTTT. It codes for CASSQRGTTGELFF.

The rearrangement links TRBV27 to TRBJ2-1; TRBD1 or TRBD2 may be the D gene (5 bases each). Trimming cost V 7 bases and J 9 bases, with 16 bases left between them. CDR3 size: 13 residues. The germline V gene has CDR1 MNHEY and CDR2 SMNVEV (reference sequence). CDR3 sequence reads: CASTGLSTREQFF. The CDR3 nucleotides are TGTGCCAGCACGGGGCTTTCGACACGTGAGCAGTTCTTC.

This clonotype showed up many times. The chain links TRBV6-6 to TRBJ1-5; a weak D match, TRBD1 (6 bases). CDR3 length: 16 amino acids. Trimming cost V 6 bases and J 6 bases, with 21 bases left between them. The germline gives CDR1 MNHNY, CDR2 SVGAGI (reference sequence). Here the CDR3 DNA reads TGTGCCAGCAGGCAAACAGGGAAGGGGGGTATTCAGCCCCAGCATTTT. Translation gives CASRQTGKGGIQPQHF.

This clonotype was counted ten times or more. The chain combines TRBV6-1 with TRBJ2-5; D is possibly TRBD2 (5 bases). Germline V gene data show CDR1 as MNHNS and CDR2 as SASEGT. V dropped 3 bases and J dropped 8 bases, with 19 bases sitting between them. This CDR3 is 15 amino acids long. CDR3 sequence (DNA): TGTGCCAGCAGTGACCGGACTTCAACCAAGAGAACCCAGTACTTC. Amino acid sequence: CASSDRTSTKRTQYF.

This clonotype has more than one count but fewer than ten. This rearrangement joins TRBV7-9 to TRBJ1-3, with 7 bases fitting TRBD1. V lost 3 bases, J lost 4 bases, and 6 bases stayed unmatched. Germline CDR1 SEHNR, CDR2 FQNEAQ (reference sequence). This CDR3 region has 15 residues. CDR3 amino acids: CASSFTGDPGNTIYF. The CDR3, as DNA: TGTGCCAGCAGCTTTACAGGGGATCCAGGAAACACCATATATTTT.

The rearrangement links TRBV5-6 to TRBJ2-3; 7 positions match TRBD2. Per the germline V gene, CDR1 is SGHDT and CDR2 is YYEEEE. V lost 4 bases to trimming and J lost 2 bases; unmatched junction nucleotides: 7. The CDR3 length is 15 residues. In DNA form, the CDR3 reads TGTGCCAGCAGCCCTGACGGGGGGTACACAGATACGCAGTATTTT. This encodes CASSPDGGYTDTQYF. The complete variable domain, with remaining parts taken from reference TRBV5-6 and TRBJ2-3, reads DAGVTQSPTHLIKTRGQQVTLRCSPKSGHDTVSWYQQALGQGPQFIFQYYEEEERQRGNFPDRFSGHQFPNYSSELNVNALLLGDSALYLCASSPDGGYTDTQYFGPGTRLTVL.

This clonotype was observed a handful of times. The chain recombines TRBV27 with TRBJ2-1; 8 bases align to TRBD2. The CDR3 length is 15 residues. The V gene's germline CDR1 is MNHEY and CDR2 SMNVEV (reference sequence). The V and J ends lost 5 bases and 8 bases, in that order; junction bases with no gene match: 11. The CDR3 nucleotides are TGTGCCAGCAGTACGACTAGCGCACCGGGGGATGAGCAGTTCTTC. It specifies CASSTTSAPGDEQFF.

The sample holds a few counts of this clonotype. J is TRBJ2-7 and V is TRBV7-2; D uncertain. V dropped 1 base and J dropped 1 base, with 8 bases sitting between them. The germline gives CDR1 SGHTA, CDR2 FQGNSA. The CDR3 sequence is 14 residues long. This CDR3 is CASSLEPSSYEQYV. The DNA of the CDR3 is TGTGCCAGCAGCTTAGAGCCTTCTTCCTACGAGCAGTACGTC.